This is a list of T cell receptor beta chains from one sample in a study of T cells in Graves' hyperthyroidism and ophthalmopathy. A single record per CDR3 protein comes from TCRdb applying MiXCR to the multiplex PCR reads. This sample has about 350,000 distinct CDR3 sequences, with roughly 18% found just once. Material: blood. The receptors shown here come from a woman in her thirties or forties with Graves' ophthalmopathy. Each CDR3 is given with its conserved first and last residue. A D gene is named only where the DNA matches it firmly. The size of a clone is reported for some rows only, either as once, few or many, or as a class for expanded clones.

clone_size	j_call	d_call	cdr3_length	v_call	cdr3_aa	cdr3_nt
.	TRBJ2-5	.	14	TRBV7-2	CASSAPNGQETQYF	TGTGCCAGCAGCGCACCCAACGGACAAGAGACCCAGTACTTC
many	TRBJ2-7	.	17	TRBV7-8	CASSLNTDRITSYEQYF	TGTGCCAGCAGCTTAAATACTGACAGGATTACTTCGTACGAGCAGTACTTC
many	TRBJ1-1	.	12	TRBV6-5	CASNMGTVEAFF	TGTGCCAGCAACATGGGGACCGTGGAAGCTTTCTTT
many	TRBJ1-1	TRBD1	14	TRBV6-2/TRBV6-3	CASRRGTGNTEAFF	TGTGCCAGCAGACGGGGGACAGGGAACACTGAAGCTTTCTTT
few	TRBJ2-5	.	18	TRBV9	CASSVAQGGRTGQETQYF	TGTGCCAGCAGCGTAGCTCAAGGGGGGAGGACGGGGCAAGAGACCCAGTACTTC
many	TRBJ2-5	.	14	TRBV29-1	CSVELQGSYETQYF	TGCAGCGTTGAATTGCAGGGTAGCTATGAGACCCAGTACTTC
many	TRBJ1-2	.	14	TRBV19	CASNNDVALGGYTF	TGTGCCAGTAATAATGACGTAGCCCTTGGAGGCTACACCTTC
few	TRBJ1-1	TRBD1	14	TRBV12-3/TRBV12-4	CASSSTGGWTEAFF	TGTGCCAGCAGTTCGACAGGGGGCTGGACTGAAGCTTTCTTT
many	TRBJ1-1	.	15	TRBV29-1	CSLLTPGRANTEAFF	TGCAGCTTACTGACACCAGGACGGGCGAACACTGAAGCTTTCTTT
.	TRBJ2-2	TRBD1	16	TRBV19	CASIHDRGANTGELFF	TGTGCCAGTATTCATGACAGGGGGGCGAACACCGGGGAGCTGTTTTTT
many	TRBJ2-7	TRBD1	13	TRBV5-4	CASSGQGTYEQYF	TGTGCCAGCAGTGGACAGGGGACCTACGAGCAGTACTTC
many	TRBJ2-7	.	16	TRBV27	CASSLGVSGVTGEQYF	TGTGCCAGCAGCCTAGGGGTGTCGGGAGTGACAGGCGAGCAGTACTTC
.	TRBJ2-5	TRBD2	15	TRBV11-2	CASSLASGRHQTQYF	TGTGCCAGCAGCTTAGCTAGCGGGAGGCATCAGACCCAGTACTTC
many	TRBJ1-2	.	15	TRBV25-1	CASSGGGFLAYGYTF	TGTGCCAGCAGTGGAGGGGGTTTCCTCGCCTATGGCTACACCTTC
many	TRBJ1-5	TRBD1	15	TRBV6-2/TRBV6-3	CASSFMTGGNQPQHF	TGTGCCAGCAGCTTTATGACAGGGGGCAATCAGCCCCAGCATTTT
many	TRBJ2-7	.	17	TRBV6-5	CASRTQKANLFSYEQYF	TGTGCCAGCAGAACTCAGAAGGCTAATCTCTTCAGCTACGAGCAGTACTTC
many	TRBJ2-5	.	16	TRBV10-1	CASSEKSWLNQETQYF	TGCGCCAGCAGTGAGAAATCATGGCTGAACCAAGAGACCCAGTACTTC
many	TRBJ2-7	.	16	TRBV7-6	CASSLVAGRGPYEQYF	TGTGCCAGCAGCTTAGTGGCGGGGCGGGGGCCCTACGAGCAGTACTTC
many	TRBJ2-7	.	12	TRBV5-1	CASSPTGGEQYF	TGCGCCAGCAGCCCGACAGGTGGCGAGCAGTACTTC
many	TRBJ1-2	.	14	TRBV25-1	CASSELGNGNGYTF	TGTGCCAGCAGTGAATTGGGCAACGGAAATGGCTACACCTTC
many	TRBJ1-2	.	15	TRBV2	CASSEADGGDYGYTF	TGTGCCAGCAGTGAAGCGGACGGGGGCGACTATGGCTACACCTTC
.	TRBJ1-1	.	14	TRBV7-6	CASSLTPENTEAFF	TGTGCCAGCAGCCTGACCCCAGAGAACACTGAAGCTTTCTTT
.	TRBJ2-5	TRBD1	14	TRBV7-9	CASSVLTGVETQYF	TGTGCCAGCAGCGTACTCACAGGGGTCGAGACCCAGTACTTC
many	TRBJ2-7	.	18	TRBV27	CASSFSVRERTATYEQYF	TGTGCCAGCAGTTTTAGTGTGAGGGAAAGGACGGCCACCTACGAGCAGTACTTC
many	TRBJ2-7	TRBD1	15	TRBV7-2	CASSLTPGTEYEQYF	TGTGCCAGCAGCTTAACCCCCGGGACAGAATACGAGCAGTACTTC
many	TRBJ1-2	.	12	TRBV29-1	CSVEGSLSGYTF	TGCAGCGTTGAGGGCAGCCTCTCTGGCTACACCTTC
.	TRBJ2-7	TRBD2	14	TRBV6-1	CASSRAGATDEQYF	TGTGCCAGCAGTCGAGCGGGAGCTACGGACGAGCAGTACTTC
many	TRBJ2-4	.	15	TRBV4-1	CASSQLDLAKNIQYF	TGCGCCAGCAGCCAACTGGATTTAGCCAAAAACATTCAGTACTTC
many	TRBJ1-2	.	13	TRBV11-1	CASSLGQHYGYTF	TGTGCCAGCAGCCTAGGACAGCACTATGGCTACACCTTC
many	TRBJ2-7	TRBD1	14	TRBV6-1	CASTRRDRDYEQYF	TGTGCCAGCACTCGCCGGGACAGGGACTACGAGCAGTACTTC
many	TRBJ2-5	.	11	TRBV29-1	CSRYIQETQYF	TGCAGCAGATACATACAAGAGACCCAGTACTTC
many	TRBJ1-5	TRBD1	15	TRBV12-3/TRBV12-4	CASSSDRGRGQPQHF	TGTGCCAGCAGTTCGGACAGGGGGCGCGGGCAGCCCCAGCATTTT
many	TRBJ1-5	.	16	TRBV6-5	CASSYPRQVSNQPQHF	TGTGCCAGCAGTTACCCACGACAGGTCTCAAATCAGCCCCAGCATTTT
many	TRBJ2-6	.	19	TRBV6-2/TRBV6-3	CASSYTRGRGTSGANVLTF	TGTGCCAGCAGTTATACTCGGGGCAGGGGTACTTCTGGGGCCAACGTCCTGACTTTC
many	TRBJ2-2	.	16	TRBV5-5	CASSFWDGWGPGELFF	TGTGCCAGCAGCTTTTGGGACGGATGGGGTCCCGGGGAGCTGTTTTTT
.	TRBJ1-5	.	16	TRBV12-3/TRBV12-4	CASSPLLGASNQPQHF	TGTGCCAGCAGTCCACTTCTCGGCGCCTCCAATCAGCCCCAGCATTTT
few	TRBJ2-7	TRBD1	14	TRBV11-2	CASSLGDRVAEQYF	TGTGCCAGCAGCTTAGGGGACAGGGTAGCCGAGCAGTACTTC
many	TRBJ1-2	TRBD1	14	TRBV6-5	CASRSTGSFPGYTF	TGTGCCAGCAGATCGACAGGGAGTTTTCCAGGCTACACCTTC
.	TRBJ2-5	TRBD2	16	TRBV7-9	CASSLTGGGAQETQYF	TGTGCCAGCAGCTTAACGGGAGGAGGGGCCCAAGAGACCCAGTACTTC
many	TRBJ2-5	.	18	TRBV14	CASSQDTASRPSQETQYF	TGTGCCAGCAGCCAAGATACGGCTAGCCGGCCATCCCAAGAGACCCAGTACTTC
many	TRBJ2-4	TRBD1	16	TRBV12-3/TRBV12-4	CASRPGQGIPKNIQYF	TGTGCCAGCAGGCCAGGACAGGGAATACCCAAAAACATTCAGTACTTC
many	TRBJ2-5	TRBD1	15	TRBV7-2	CASSQRTGGGKTQYF	TGTGCCAGCAGCCAGAGGACAGGGGGCGGGAAGACCCAGTACTTC
.	TRBJ2-5	TRBD2	16	TRBV6-1	CASSAQAGGPRETQYF	TGTGCCAGCAGTGCCCAAGCGGGAGGGCCGAGGGAGACCCAGTACTTC
many	TRBJ2-2	.	13	TRBV12-3/TRBV12-4	CASTLRGTGELFF	TGTGCCAGCACCCTGAGAGGGACCGGGGAGCTGTTTTTT
.	TRBJ2-7	.	14	TRBV6-1	CASSLPGPSYEQYF	TGTGCCAGCTCACTTCCGGGGCCAAGCTACGAGCAGTACTTC
few	TRBJ1-1	.	13	TRBV28	CATLDVLNTEAFF	TGTGCCACCTTAGACGTATTGAACACTGAAGCTTTCTTT
many	TRBJ1-1	.	12	TRBV28	CASMRMNTEAFF	TGTGCCAGCATGAGAATGAACACTGAAGCTTTCTTT
.	TRBJ2-5	TRBD1	13	TRBV6-1	CAGSTGGSETQYF	TGTGCCGGCAGTACAGGGGGCTCAGAGACCCAGTACTTC
once	TRBJ2-5	.	13	TRBV19	CASSIHLEETQYF	TGTGCCAGTAGTATCCATCTTGAAGAGACCCAGTACTTC
many	TRBJ1-5	.	17	TRBV28	CASSPEYRVRGNQPQHF	TGTGCCAGCAGTCCGGAATACAGGGTGAGGGGCAATCAGCCCCAGCATTTT
many	TRBJ2-7	TRBD2	16	TRBV4-2	CASSQEASGRAYEQYF	TGTGCCAGCAGCCAAGAGGCGAGCGGGAGGGCGTACGAGCAGTACTTC
many	TRBJ2-5	.	13	TRBV10-3	CAISEGTIGTQYF	TGTGCCATCAGTGAGGGAACAATAGGGACCCAGTACTTC
many	TRBJ2-7	TRBD2	15	TRBV28	CASSPRTSGYYEQYF	TGTGCCAGCAGTCCCAGGACTAGCGGTTACTACGAGCAGTACTTC
many	TRBJ2-7	TRBD2	15	TRBV9	CASSVAGGSSYEQYF	TGTGCCAGCAGCGTAGCTGGCGGGAGCTCCTACGAGCAGTACTTC
few	TRBJ2-5	.	15	TRBV6-2/TRBV6-3	CASSYRGTVQETQYF	TGTGCCAGCAGTTATCGCGGGACAGTCCAAGAGACCCAGTACTTC
many	TRBJ1-1	.	16	TRBV28	CASKLGAGSLNTEAFF	TGTGCCAGCAAATTGGGGGCGGGCTCCTTGAACACTGAAGCTTTCTTT
many	TRBJ2-7	.	13	TRBV28	CASSHPWGYEQYF	TGTGCCAGCAGCCACCCCTGGGGCTACGAGCAGTACTTC
many	TRBJ2-2	.	17	TRBV7-3	CASSSLPGLKNTGELFF	TGTGCCAGCAGCTCCCTCCCGGGGCTAAAAAACACCGGGGAGCTGTTTTTT
once	TRBJ1-1	.	11	TRBV2	CASRDTPEAFF	TGTGCCAGCAGGGACACACCTGAAGCTTTCTTT
once	TRBJ2-5	.	12	TRBV30	CAWIRTSRAQYF	TGTGCCTGGATACGGACCTCGCGGGCCCAGTACTTC